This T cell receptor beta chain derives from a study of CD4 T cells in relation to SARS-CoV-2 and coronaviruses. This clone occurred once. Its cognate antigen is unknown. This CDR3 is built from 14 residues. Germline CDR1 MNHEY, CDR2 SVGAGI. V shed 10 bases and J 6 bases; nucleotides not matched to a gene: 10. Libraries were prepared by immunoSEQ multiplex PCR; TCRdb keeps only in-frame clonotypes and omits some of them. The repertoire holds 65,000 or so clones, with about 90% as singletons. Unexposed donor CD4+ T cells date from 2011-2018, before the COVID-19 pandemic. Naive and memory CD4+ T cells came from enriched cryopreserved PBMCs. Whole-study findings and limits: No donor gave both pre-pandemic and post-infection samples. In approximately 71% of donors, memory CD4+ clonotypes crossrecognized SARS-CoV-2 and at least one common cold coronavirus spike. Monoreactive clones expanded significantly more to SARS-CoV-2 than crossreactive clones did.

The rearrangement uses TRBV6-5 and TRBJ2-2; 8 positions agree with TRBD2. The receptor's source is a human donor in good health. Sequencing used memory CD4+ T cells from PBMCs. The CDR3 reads CATKSGGAAGELFF. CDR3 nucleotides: TGTGCCACAAAATCGGGGGGGGCGGCCGGGGAGCTGTTTTTT.